Listed here are 8 T cell receptor beta chains from one sample, sequenced in a study of cytomegalovirus exposure and HLA in healthy donors. Both 60 Vbeta primers and 13 Jbeta primers went into the PCR. Measured with immunoSEQ multiplex PCR; TCRdb has only the in-frame clones, and not every one. This table has about 190,000 clones, 70% to 75% appearing once. Sequencing was done on a sample of PBMCs. These receptors originate from a woman in her twenties or thirties in good health and CMV-seropositive.

The V and J genes are TRBV7-9 and TRBJ1-1; D is possibly TRBD1 (5 bases). The germline V gene has CDR1 SEHNR and CDR2 FQNEAQ (reference sequence). This CDR3 has 13 residues. Between the trimmed V and J ends, which lost 4 bases and 1 base, there was a span of 7 bases. CDR3 residues: CASSYTGNTEAFF. The CDR3 DNA reads TGTGCCAGCAGCTATACAGGGAACACTGAAGCTTTCTTT.

This clone was seen a single time. The chain has TRBV19 and TRBJ2-1, with D possibly TRBD2 on 5 matching bases. CDR1 LNHDA and CDR2 SQIVND come from the germline V gene (reference sequence). V gave up 2 bases and J gave up 4 bases, with 18 bases separating them. The CDR3 is 17 residues long. CDR3 nucleotide sequence: TGTGCCAGTAGTATAAAGTTGGCTAGCATTCTATACAATGAGCAGTTCTTC. It codes for CASSIKLASILYNEQFF.

DNA for the CDR3: TGCGCCAGCAGCTTGGTGCGGGGCCGGAACACTGAAGCTTTCTTT. Translation gives CASSLVRGRNTEAFF. The chain recombines TRBV5-1 with TRBJ1-1, with D maybe TRBD1 (5 bases). The V and J ends lost 0 bases and 1 base respectively, with 10 bases between them. Germline V gives CDR1 SGHRS, CDR2 YFSETQ. The CDR3 spans 15 residues.

In this sample, this clone turned up once. The rearrangement joins TRBV6-5 to TRBJ1-1; maybe TRBD1 (5 bases). The germline gives CDR1 MNHEY, CDR2 SVGAGI. The CDR3 runs 15 residues. Trimming removed 4 bases at V and 11 bases at J, with 23 bases between. CDR3 residues: CASSSPKPTEFEAFF. The DNA for the CDR3 is TGTGCCAGCAGTTCGCCAAAACCGACAGAGTTTGAGGCTTTCTTT.

The chain couples TRBV5-4 to TRBJ2-1, with a weak D call TRBD2 (6 bases). Per germline, CDR1 SGHNT and CDR2 YYREEE (reference sequence). This CDR3 region has 13 residues. The germline V and J ends were trimmed by 4 bases and 9 bases, with 14 bases remaining between them. The CDR3 region is CASSPRLEIEQFF. DNA for the CDR3: TGTGCCAGCAGCCCTAGACTAGAAATTGAGCAGTTCTTC.

The J gene is TRBJ1-2, the V gene TRBV12-5, with 7 positions matching TRBD1. This CDR3 contains 13 residues. The V gene end was trimmed by 2 bases and the J gene end by 8 bases; junction bases not matched to a gene: 5. CDR1 is LGHNT, CDR2 FRNRAP, per germline. CDR3 sequence (DNA): TGTGCTAGTGGTTTGAACTCGGACAGGGGCTACACCTTC. Translated, it gives CASGLNSDRGYTF.

The chain has TRBV4-2 and TRBJ2-3; perhaps TRBD1 as D (5 bases). This CDR3 contains 15 residues. With 3 bases removed from V and 2 bases from J, the gap between germline ends came to 12 bases. Germline lookup yields CDR1 LGHNA and CDR2 YNFKEQ. The CDR3 sequence is CASSHPQGLTDTQYF. CDR3 DNA: TGTGCCAGCAGCCATCCCCAGGGCCTCACAGATACGCAGTATTTT.

The V call is TRBV2, the J call TRBJ2-7; D is possibly TRBD2 (6 bases). Germline V gives CDR1 SNHLY, CDR2 FYNNEI. V shed 8 bases and J shed 5 bases, with 13 bases lying between them. The CDR3 runs 12 residues. The CDR3: CASYTPGDEQYF. Written as DNA, the CDR3 is TGTGCCAGCTACACTCCGGGGGACGAGCAGTACTTC.